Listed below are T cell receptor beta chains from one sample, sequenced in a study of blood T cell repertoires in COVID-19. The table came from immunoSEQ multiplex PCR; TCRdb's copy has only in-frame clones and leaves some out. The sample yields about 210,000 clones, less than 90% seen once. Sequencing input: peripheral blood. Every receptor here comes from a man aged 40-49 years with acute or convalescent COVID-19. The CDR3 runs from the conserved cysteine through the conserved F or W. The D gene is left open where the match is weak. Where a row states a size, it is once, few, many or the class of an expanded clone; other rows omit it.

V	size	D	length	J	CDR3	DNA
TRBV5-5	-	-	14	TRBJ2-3	CASSFERREQSQYF	TGTGCCAGCAGCTTCGAGCGGAGGGAGCAATCGCAGTATTTT
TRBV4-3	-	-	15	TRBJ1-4	CASSQDRGDFEKLFF	TGCGCCAGCAGCCAAGACAGGGGCGATTTTGAAAAACTGTTTTTT
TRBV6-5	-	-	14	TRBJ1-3	CASSPAGVENTIYF	TGTGCCAGCAGCCCGGCAGGGGTTGAAAACACCATATATTTT
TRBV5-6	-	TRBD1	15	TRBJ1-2	CASSLITGGFYGYTF	TGTGCCAGCAGCTTGATTACAGGGGGATTCTATGGCTACACCTTC
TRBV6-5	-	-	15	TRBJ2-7	CASSPPGQSSYEQYF	TGTGCCAGCAGTCCCCCTGGACAGAGCTCCTACGAGCAGTACTTC
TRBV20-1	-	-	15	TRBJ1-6	CSASPGQHPNSPLHF	TGCAGTGCTAGTCCAGGCCAGCACCCTAATTCACCCCTCCACTTT
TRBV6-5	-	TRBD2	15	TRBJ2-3	CASSLAGDDTDTQYF	TGTGCCAGCAGTTTAGCGGGGGATGACACAGATACGCAGTATTTT
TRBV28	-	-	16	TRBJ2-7	CASSLWTIMSSYEQYF	TGTGCCAGCAGTTTATGGACTATTATGAGCTCCTACGAGCAGTACTTC
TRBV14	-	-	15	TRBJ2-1	CASNQPWTPEAEQFF	TGTGCCAGCAACCAACCGTGGACTCCGGAGGCTGAGCAGTTCTTC
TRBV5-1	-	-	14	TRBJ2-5	CASSLVGVGETQYF	TGCGCCAGCAGCTTAGTAGGGGTGGGAGAGACCCAGTACTTC
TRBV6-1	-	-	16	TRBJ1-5	CASSEFPPHSVQPQHF	TGTGCCAGCAGTGAATTTCCGCCTCATAGTGTTCAGCCCCAGCATTTT
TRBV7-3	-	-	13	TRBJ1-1	CASSLGSNTEAFF	TGTGCCAGCAGCTTGGGCAGTAACACTGAAGCTTTCTTT
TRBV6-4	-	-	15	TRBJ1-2	CASNGGGNVNYGYTF	TGTGCCAGCAATGGAGGAGGGAACGTGAACTATGGCTACACCTTC
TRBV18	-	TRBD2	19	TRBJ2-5	CASSPPSGRGPKGFGAQYF	TGTGCCAGCTCACCACCTAGCGGGAGAGGCCCAAAAGGTTTTGGGGCCCAGTACTTC
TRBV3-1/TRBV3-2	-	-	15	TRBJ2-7	CASSQEGANSYEQYF	TGTGCCAGCAGCCAGGAGGGGGCTAACTCCTACGAGCAGTACTTC
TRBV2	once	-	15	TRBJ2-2	CASREERVGTGELFF	TGTGCCAGCAGGGAAGAGAGGGTAGGAACCGGGGAGCTGTTTTTT
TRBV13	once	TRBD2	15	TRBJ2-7	CASSLGAGGPYEQYF	TGTGCCAGCAGCTTAGGGGCGGGAGGGCCCTACGAGCAGTACTTC
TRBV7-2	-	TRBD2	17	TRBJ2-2	CASSFSSTSGSTGELFF	TGTGCCAGCAGCTTTTCCTCGACTAGCGGATCCACCGGGGAGCTGTTTTTT
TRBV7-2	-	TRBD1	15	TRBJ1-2	CASSLTGGAPDGYTF	TGTGCCAGCAGCTTAACAGGGGGCGCCCCGGATGGCTACACCTTC
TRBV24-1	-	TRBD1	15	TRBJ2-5	CATSDYRGPQETQYF	TGTGCCACCAGTGACTATAGGGGGCCCCAAGAGACCCAGTACTTC
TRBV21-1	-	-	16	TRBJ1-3	CASSKYPLSSGNTIYF	TGTGCCAGCAGCAAATACCCGCTGAGCTCTGGAAACACCATATATTTT
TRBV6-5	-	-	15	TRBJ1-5	CASSLTGPENQPQHF	TGTGCCAGCAGTTTAACAGGACCTGAAAATCAGCCCCAGCATTTT
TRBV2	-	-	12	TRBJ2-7	CASKGDPYEQYF	TGTGCCAGCAAAGGGGATCCCTACGAGCAGTACTTC
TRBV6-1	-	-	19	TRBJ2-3	CASSVPVTRTLFSTDTQYF	TGTGCCAGCAGTGTACCCGTGACCCGGACACTCTTTAGCACAGATACGCAGTATTTT
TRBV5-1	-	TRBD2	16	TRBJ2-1	CASSLSPGGSYNEQFF	TGCGCCAGCAGCTTGTCTCCGGGGGGGTCCTACAATGAGCAGTTCTTC
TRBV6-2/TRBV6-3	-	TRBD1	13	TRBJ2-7	CASSRQGGHEQYF	TGTGCCAGCAGTCGACAGGGGGGCCACGAGCAGTACTTC
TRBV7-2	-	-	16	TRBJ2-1	CASSPSHLTLYNEQFF	TGTGCCAGCAGCCCTAGCCACTTGACACTTTACAATGAGCAGTTCTTC
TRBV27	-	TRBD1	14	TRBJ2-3	CASSFTGGRGTQYF	TGTGCCAGCAGTTTTACAGGGGGAAGAGGTACGCAGTATTTT
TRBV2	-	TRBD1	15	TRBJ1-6	CASRGQGAFRSPLHF	TGTGCCAGCAGAGGACAGGGGGCTTTCCGTTCACCCCTCCACTTT
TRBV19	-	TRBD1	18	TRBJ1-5	CASSSSATGDYSNQPQHF	TGTGCCAGTAGTTCCTCGGCGACAGGGGATTATAGCAATCAGCCCCAGCATTTT
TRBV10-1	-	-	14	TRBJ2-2	CASQPHEDTGELFF	TGCGCCAGCCAACCCCACGAGGACACCGGGGAGCTGTTTTTT
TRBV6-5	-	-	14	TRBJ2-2	CASRPTGGTGELFF	TGTGCCAGCAGACCGACAGGTGGGACCGGGGAGCTGTTTTTT
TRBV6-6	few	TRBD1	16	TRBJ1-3	CASLYRGTDSGNTIYF	TGTGCCAGTCTTTATCGCGGGACAGACTCTGGAAACACCATATATTTT
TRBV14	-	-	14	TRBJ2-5	CASSQGYGTETQYF	TGTGCCAGCAGCCAAGGGTACGGGACTGAGACCCAGTACTTC
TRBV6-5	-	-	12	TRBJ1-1	CASSRDRFEAFF	TGTGCCAGCAGCCGCGACAGGTTTGAAGCTTTCTTT
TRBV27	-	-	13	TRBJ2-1	CASSSGQNNEQFF	TGTGCCAGCAGTTCCGGACAGAACAATGAGCAGTTCTTC
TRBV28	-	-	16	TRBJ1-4	CASDGGPMFANEKLFF	TGTGCCAGCGACGGGGGGCCGATGTTTGCTAATGAAAAACTGTTTTTT
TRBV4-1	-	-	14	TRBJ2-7	CASSLDSRPYEQYF	TGCGCCAGCAGCCTGGACAGTAGGCCCTACGAGCAGTACTTC
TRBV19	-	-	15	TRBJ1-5	CASSTRAQGSQPQHF	TGTGCCAGTAGTACCCGCGCACAGGGAAGCCAGCCCCAGCATTTT
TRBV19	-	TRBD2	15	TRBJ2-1	CASSILAGERNEQFF	TGTGCCAGTAGTATACTAGCGGGGGAGAGGAATGAGCAGTTCTTC
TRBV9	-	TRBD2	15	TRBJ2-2	CASSGYLAGTGELFF	TGTGCCAGCAGCGGATACCTAGCGGGAACCGGGGAGCTGTTTTTT
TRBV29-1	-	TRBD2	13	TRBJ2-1	CSTRGGSYNEQFF	TGCAGCACCCGGGGGGGGTCCTACAATGAGCAGTTCTTC
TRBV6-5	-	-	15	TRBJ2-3	CASSLGAGTPDTQYF	TGTGCCAGCAGCCTGGGTGCGGGGACCCCAGATACGCAGTATTTT
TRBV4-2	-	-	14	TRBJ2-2	CASSQTEAAGELFF	TGTGCCAGCAGCCAAACAGAAGCAGCCGGGGAGCTGTTTTTT
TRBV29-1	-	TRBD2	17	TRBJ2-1	CSSQKGSGRAPYNEQFF	TGCAGCTCCCAAAAGGGGAGCGGGAGGGCCCCTTACAATGAGCAGTTCTTC
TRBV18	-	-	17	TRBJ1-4	CASSPQVGFATNEKLFF	TGTGCCAGCTCACCCCAGGTCGGTTTTGCAACTAATGAAAAACTGTTTTTT
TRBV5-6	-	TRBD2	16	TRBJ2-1	CASSSLAATQYNEQFF	TGTGCCAGCAGCTCACTAGCGGCAACCCAATACAATGAGCAGTTCTTC
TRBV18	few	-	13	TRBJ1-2	CASSPGGDYGYTF	TGTGCCAGCTCACCAGGGGGGGACTATGGCTACACCTTC
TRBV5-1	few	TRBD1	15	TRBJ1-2	CASSLAGRGQGGYTF	TGCGCCAGCAGCTTGGCCGGCAGGGGGCAAGGTGGCTACACCTTC
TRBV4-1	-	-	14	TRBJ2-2	CASSYNRAGGELFF	TGCGCCAGCAGCTACAACAGGGCCGGCGGGGAGCTGTTTTTT
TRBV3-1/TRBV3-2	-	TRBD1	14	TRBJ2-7	CASRADDRAGEQYF	TGTGCCAGCAGAGCCGACGACAGGGCGGGCGAGCAGTACTTC
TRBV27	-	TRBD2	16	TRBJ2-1	CASSPLRGAAYNEQFF	TGTGCCAGCAGTCCATTGCGGGGGGCCGCCTACAATGAGCAGTTCTTC
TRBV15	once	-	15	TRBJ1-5	CATSGDTGFNQPQHF	TGTGCCACCAGCGGCGACACGGGGTTCAATCAGCCCCAGCATTTT
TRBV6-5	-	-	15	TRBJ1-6	CASSSGGQFNSPLHF	TGTGCCAGCAGTTCGGGTGGACAGTTTAATTCACCCCTCCACTTT
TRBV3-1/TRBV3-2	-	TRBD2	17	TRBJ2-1	CASSQLAGGLPNNEQFF	TGTGCCAGCAGCCAATTAGCGGGGGGCCTTCCGAACAATGAGCAGTTCTTC
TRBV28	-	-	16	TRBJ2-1	CASSPRQPPRYNEQFF	TGTGCCAGCAGTCCCAGACAGCCACCACGATACAATGAGCAGTTCTTC
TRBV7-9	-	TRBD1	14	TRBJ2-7	CASSWMGQGNEQYF	TGTGCCAGCAGCTGGATGGGACAGGGGAACGAGCAGTACTTC
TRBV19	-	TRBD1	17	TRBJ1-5	CASSTGDRGRGNQPQHF	TGTGCCAGTAGCACCGGGGACAGGGGGCGAGGAAATCAGCCCCAGCATTTT
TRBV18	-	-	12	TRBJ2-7	CASSPRTYEQYF	TGTGCCAGCTCTCCCAGAACATACGAGCAGTACTTC